The clone carrying this TCR beta chain was recorded at least ten times. Its antigen is not identified. The data stem from a study of T cells after posttransplantation cyclophosphamide. Findings of the study overall: TRB clonality was highly associated with recipient CMV seropositivity and reactivation.

The CDR3 consists of 15 residues. The ends were cut back, 7 bases at V and 0 bases at J, with 14 bases in the middle. Germline loops: CDR1 SGHTA, CDR2 FQGNSA. Using immunoSEQ multiplex PCR, the repertoire was profiled, and TCRdb retains in-frame clones only, with some absent. Altogether tens of thousands of clones were found in the sample, and no singletons occur. This sequence was found in a man aged 40-55 years in good health, CMV-negative, and a related stem cell transplant donor. The chain is built from TRBV7-2 and TRBJ2-3; D perhaps matches TRBD2 (6 bases). Sequenced input: PBMCs. The CDR3 is CASNKWGDSTDTQYF. CDR3 bases: TGTGCCAGCAACAAATGGGGGGATAGCACAGATACGCAGTATTTT.